This T cell receptor beta chain was sequenced in a study of shared clonotypes between healthy human individuals. CDR3 length: 15 amino acids. Per the germline V gene, CDR1 is MNHEY and CDR2 is SVGAGI. Trimming removed 4 bases at V and 7 bases at J, with 20 bases between. The assay used deep level. Sorted-subset replicate PCR reactions were performed with about 190 ng DNA, corresponding to 25,000 to 35,000 T cell genomes. As processed by the authors: Junction-only immunoSEQ sequences carried no quality scores, so filtering differed. Using immunoSEQ multiplex PCR, the repertoire was profiled, and TCRdb retains in-frame clones only, with some absent. That table is the source of V, J and clone size, and D and trimming were worked out from the DNA. The sample includes millions of clones, 85% to 95% of them seen just once. CD45RO-negative cells were positively selected for CCR7, leaving out terminally differentiated effector memory CD45RA+ cells.

The chain combines TRBV6-5 with TRBJ2-7; no firm D call. This TCR was sampled from a man aged 18 to 29 in good health. Sample: naive CD8+ T cells sorted from blood. Here the CDR3 DNA reads TGTGCCAGCAGTTTCGTTGGGAAGGCTAGGCGAGAGCAGTACTTC. This sequence encodes CASSFVGKARREQYF.